This TCR beta chain emerged from a study of control samples from healthy donors and cancer patients. This clone was recorded once. With 1 base clipped from V and 9 bases from J, the junction kept 7 bases outside the gene matches. The CDR3 is made up of 16 amino acids. Germline V gene sequence: CDR1 LGHDT, CDR2 YNNKEL (reference sequence). TCRdb's copy holds only in-frame clones and misses some; the assay was immunoSEQ multiplex PCR. The sample has about 54,000 clones, around 97% seen once. V gene TRBV3-1 (or the pseudogene TRBV3-2) combines with J gene TRBJ2-1; 12 bases fit TRBD2. The sequencing input was blood. This receptor was obtained from a woman aged 30 to 39 in good health. CDR3 sequence reads: CASSQGGTSGSSEQFF. The CDR3 DNA sequence: TGTGCCAGCAGCCAAGGGGGGACTAGCGGGTCTAGTGAGCAGTTCTTC.